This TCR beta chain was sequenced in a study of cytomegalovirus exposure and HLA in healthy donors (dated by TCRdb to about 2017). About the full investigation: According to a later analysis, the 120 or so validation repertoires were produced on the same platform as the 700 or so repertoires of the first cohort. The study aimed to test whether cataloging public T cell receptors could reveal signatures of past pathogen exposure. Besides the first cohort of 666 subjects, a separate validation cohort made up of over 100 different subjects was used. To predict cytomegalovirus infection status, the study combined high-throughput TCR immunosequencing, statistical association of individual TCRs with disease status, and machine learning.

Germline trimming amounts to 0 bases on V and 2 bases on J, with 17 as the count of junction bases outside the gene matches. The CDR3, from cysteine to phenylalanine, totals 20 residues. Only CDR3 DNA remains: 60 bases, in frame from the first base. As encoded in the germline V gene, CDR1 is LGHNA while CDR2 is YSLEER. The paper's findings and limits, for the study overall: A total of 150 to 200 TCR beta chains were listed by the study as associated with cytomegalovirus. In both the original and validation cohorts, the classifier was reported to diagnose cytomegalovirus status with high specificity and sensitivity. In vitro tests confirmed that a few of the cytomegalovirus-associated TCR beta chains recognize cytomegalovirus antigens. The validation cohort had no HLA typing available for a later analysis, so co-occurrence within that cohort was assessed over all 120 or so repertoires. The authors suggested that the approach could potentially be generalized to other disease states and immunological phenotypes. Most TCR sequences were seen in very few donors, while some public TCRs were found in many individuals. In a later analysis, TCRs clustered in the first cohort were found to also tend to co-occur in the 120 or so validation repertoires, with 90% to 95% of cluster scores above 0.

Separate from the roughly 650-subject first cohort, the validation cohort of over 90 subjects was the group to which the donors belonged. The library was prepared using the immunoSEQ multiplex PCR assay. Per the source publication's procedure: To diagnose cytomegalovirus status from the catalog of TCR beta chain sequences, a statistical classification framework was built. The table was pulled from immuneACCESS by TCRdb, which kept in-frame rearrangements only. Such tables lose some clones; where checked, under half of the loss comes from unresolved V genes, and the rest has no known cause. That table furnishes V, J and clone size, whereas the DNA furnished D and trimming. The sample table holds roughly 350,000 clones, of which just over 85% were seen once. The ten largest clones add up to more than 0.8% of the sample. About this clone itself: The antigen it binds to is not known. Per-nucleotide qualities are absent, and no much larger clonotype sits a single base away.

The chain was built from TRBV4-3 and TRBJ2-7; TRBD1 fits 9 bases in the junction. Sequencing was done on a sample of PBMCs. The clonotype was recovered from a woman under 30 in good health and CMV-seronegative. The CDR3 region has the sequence CASSQEDSRDRVGGTYEQYF. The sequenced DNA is TGCGCCAGCAGCCAAGAAGACTCCCGGGACAGGGTAGGAGGGACCTACGAGCAGTACTTC.